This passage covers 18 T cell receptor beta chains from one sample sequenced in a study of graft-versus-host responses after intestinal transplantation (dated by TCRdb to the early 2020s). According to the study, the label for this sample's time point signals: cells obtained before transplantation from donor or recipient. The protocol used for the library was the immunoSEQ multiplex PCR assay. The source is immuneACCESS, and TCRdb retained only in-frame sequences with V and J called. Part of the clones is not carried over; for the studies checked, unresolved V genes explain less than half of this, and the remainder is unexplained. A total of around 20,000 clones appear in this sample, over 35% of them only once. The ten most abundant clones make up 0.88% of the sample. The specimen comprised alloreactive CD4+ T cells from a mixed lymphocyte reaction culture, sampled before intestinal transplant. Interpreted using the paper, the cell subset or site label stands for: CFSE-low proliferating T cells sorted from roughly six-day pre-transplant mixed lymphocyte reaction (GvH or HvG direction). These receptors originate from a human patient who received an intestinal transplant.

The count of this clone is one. The CDR3 region has the DNA TGCAGCGTTGGACAAGTGGAAGAGACCCAGTACTTC. Encoded protein: CSVGQVEETQYF. The chain is built from TRBV29-1 and TRBJ2-5; D gene ambiguous. The CDR3 covers 12 residues. Trimming removed 4 bases from V and 3 bases from J, with 9 bases in between. Germline CDR1 reads SQVTM; CDR2 reads ANQGSEA.

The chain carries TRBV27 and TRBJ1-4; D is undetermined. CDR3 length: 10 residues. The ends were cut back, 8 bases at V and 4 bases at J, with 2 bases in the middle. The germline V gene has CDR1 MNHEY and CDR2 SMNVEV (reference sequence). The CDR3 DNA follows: TGTGCCAGCCATAATGAAAAACTGTTTTTT. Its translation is CASHNEKLFF.

The CDR3 region has the DNA TGCGCCAGCAGCGCAAACGGTGGACAGGGAAAAGCTTTCTTT. Its protein product is CASSANGGQGKAFF. The chain has TRBV10-2 and TRBJ1-1, with TRBD1 matching 8 bases. V lost 6 bases, J lost 9 bases, and 12 bases stayed unmatched. There are 14 residues in the CDR3. Germline V gives CDR1 WSHSY, CDR2 SAAADI.

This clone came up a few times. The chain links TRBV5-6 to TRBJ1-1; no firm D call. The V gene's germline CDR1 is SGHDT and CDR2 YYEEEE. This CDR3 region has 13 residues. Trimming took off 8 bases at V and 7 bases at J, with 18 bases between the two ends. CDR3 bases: TGTGCCAGTGCACAGTCCTGGGTGGGTGAAGCTTTCTTT. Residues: CASAQSWVGEAFF. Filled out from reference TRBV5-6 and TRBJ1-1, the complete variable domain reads DAGVTQSPTHLIKTRGQQVTLRCSPKSGHDTVSWYQQALGQGPQFIFQYYEEEERQRGNFPDRFSGHQFPNYSSELNVNALLLGDSALYLCASAQSWVGEAFFGQGTRLTVV.

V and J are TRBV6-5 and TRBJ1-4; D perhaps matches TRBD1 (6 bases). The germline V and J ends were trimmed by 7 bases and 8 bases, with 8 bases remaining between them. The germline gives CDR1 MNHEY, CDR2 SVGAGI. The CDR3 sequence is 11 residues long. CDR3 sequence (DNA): TGTGCCAGCATGAGGGGGGAAAAACTGTTTTTT. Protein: CASMRGEKLFF.

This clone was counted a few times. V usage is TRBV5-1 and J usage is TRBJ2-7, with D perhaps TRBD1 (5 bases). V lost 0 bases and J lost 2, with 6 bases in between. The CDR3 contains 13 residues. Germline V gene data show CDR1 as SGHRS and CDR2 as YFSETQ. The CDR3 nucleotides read TGCGCCAGCAGCTTGGAGGGGACCTACGAGCAGTACTTC. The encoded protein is CASSLEGTYEQYF.

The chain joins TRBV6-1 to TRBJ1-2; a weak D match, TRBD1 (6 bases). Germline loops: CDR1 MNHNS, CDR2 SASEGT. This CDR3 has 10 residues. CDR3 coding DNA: TGTGGAACAGGGAACTATGGCTACACCTTC. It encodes CGTGNYGYTF.

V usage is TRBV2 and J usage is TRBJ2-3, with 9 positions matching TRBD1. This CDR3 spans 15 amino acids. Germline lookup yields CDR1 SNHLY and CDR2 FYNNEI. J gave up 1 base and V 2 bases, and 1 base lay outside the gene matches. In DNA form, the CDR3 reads TGTGCCAGCAGTGAAAGACAGGGGGGCACAGATACGCAGTATTTT. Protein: CASSERQGGTDTQYF.

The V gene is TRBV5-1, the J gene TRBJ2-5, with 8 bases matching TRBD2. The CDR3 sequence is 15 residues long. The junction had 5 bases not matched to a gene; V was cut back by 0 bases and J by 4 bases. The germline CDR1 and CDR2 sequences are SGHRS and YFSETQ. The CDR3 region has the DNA TGCGCCAGCAGCTTGGCCGGGACTAGGGCAGAGACCCAGTACTTC. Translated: CASSLAGTRAETQYF.

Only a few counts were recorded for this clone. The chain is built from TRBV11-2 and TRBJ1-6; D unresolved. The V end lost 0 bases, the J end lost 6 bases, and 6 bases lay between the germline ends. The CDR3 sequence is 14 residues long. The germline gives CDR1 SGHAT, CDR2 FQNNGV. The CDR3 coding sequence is TGTGCCAGCAGCTTAGATGGCCTTAATTCACCCCTCCACTTT. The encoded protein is CASSLDGLNSPLHF. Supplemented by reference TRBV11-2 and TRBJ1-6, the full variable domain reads EAGVAQSPRYKIIEKRQSVAFWCNPISGHATLYWYQQILGQGPKLLIQFQNNGVVDDSQLPKDRFSAERLKGVDSTLKIQPAKLEDSAVYLCASSLDGLNSPLHFGNGTRLTVT.

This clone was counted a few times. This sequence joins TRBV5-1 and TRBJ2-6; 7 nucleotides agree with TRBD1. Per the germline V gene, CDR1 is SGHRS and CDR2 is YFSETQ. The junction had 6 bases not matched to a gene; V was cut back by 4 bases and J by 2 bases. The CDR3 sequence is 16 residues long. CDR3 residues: CASSKSTGAGANVLTF. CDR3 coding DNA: TGCGCCAGCAGCAAATCAACAGGGGCTGGGGCCAACGTCCTGACTTTC. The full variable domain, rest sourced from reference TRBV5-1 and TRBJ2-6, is KAGVTQTPRYLIKTRGQQVTLSCSPISGHRSVSWYQQTPGQGLQFLFEYFSETQRNKGNFPGRFSGRQFSNSRSEMNVSTLELGDSALYLCASSKSTGAGANVLTFGAGSRLTVL.

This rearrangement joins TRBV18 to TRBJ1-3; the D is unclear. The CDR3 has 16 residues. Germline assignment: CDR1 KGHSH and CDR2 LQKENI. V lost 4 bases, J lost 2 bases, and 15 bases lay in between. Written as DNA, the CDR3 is TGTGCCAGCTCACGGAGCTCGTGGACTGCTGGAAACACCATATATTTT. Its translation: CASSRSSWTAGNTIYF.

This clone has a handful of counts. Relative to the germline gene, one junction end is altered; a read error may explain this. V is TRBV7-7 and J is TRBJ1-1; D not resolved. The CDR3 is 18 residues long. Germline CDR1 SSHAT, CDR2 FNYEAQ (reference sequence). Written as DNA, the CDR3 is TGTGCTAGCAGCTTATCATCGGAGCAACTCCCTATGAACACTGAAGCTTTCTTT. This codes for CASSLSSEQLPMNTEAFF.

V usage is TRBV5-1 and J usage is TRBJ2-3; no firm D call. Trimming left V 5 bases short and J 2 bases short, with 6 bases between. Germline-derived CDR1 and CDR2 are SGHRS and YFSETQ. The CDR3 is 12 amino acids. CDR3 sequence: CASSSSTDTQYF. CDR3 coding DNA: TGCGCCAGCAGTTCATCCACAGATACGCAGTATTTT.

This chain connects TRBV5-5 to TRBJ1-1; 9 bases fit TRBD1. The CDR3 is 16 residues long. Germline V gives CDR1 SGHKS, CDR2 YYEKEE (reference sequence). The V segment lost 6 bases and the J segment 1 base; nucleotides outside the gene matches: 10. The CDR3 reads CASNRMLGQGNTEAFF. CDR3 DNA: TGTGCCAGCAACAGAATGTTGGGACAGGGGAACACTGAAGCTTTCTTT.

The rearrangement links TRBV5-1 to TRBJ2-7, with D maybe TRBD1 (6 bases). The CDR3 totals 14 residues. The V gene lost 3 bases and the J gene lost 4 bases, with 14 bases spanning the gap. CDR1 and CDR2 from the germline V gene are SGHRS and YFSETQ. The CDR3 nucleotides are TGCGCCAGCAGCTCCACAGGGTCTCCATACGAGCAGTACTTC. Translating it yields CASSSTGSPYEQYF.

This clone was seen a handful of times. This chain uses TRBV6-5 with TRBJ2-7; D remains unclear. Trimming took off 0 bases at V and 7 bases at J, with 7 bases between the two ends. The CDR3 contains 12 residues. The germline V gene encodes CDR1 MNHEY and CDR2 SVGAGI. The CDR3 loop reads CASSYSTGEQYF. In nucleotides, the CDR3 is TGTGCCAGCAGTTACTCGACTGGGGAGCAGTACTTC.

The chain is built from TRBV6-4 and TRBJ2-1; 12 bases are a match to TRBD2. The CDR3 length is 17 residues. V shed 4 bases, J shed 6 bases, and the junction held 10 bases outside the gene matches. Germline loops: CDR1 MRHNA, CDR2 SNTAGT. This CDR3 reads CASSAARRTSGVNEQFF. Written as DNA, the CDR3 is TGTGCCAGCAGTGCCGCCCGTCGGACTAGCGGGGTCAATGAGCAGTTCTTC.